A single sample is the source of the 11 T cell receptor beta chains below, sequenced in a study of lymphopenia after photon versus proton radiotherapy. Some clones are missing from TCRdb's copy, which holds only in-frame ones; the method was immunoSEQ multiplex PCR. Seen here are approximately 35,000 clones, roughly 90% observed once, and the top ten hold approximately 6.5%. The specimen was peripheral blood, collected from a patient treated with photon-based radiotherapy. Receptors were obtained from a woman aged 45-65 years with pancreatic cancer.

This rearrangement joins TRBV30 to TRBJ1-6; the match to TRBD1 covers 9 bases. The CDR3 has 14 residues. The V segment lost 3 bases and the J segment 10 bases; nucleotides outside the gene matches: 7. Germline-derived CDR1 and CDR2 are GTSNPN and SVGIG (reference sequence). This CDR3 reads CAWRGQGFQSPLHF. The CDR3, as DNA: TGTGCCTGGAGGGGACAGGGTTTCCAGTCACCCCTCCACTTT.

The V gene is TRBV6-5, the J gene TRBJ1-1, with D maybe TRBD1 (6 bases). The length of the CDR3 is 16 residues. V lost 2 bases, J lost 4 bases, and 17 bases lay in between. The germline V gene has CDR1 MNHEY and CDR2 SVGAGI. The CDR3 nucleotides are TGTGCCAGCAGTTACCAGACAGGCAACACGGGCACTGAAGCTTTCTTT. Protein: CASSYQTGNTGTEAFF.

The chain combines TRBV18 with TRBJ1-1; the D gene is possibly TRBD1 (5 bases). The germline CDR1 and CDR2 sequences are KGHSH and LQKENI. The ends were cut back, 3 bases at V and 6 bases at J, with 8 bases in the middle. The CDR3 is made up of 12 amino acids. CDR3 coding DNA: TGTGCCAGCTCACCCCAGGGCCCTGAAGCTTTCTTT. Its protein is CASSPQGPEAFF.

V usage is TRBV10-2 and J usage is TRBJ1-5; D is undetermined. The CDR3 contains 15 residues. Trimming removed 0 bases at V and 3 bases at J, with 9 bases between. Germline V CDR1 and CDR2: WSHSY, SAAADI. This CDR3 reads CASSESGSANQPQHF. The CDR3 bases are TGCGCCAGCAGTGAGTCAGGGTCCGCCAATCAGCCCCAGCATTTT.

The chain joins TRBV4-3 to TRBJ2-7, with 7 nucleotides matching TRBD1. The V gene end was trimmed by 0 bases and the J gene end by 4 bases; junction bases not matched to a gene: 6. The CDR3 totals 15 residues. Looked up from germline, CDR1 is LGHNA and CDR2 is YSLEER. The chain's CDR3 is CASSQDGQARYEQYF. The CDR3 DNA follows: TGCGCCAGCAGCCAAGATGGACAGGCTCGGTACGAGCAGTACTTC.

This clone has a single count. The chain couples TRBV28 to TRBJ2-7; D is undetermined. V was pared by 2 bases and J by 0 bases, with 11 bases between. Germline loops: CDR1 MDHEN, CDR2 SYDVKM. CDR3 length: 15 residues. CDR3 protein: CASSLGLGSSYEQYF. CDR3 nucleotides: TGTGCCAGCAGTTTAGGGCTAGGGTCCTCCTACGAGCAGTACTTC.

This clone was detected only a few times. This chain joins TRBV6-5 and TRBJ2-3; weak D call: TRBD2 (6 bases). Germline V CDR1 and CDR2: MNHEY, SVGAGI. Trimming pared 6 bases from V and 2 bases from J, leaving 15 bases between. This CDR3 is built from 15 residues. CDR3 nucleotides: TGTGCCAGCAGCCCTTGGACTACCTACACAGATACGCAGTATTTT. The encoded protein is CASSPWTTYTDTQYF.

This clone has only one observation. The CDR3 nucleotides are TGCAGCGTCGTGACAGGGATCAAAAACATTCAGTACTTC. This gives the protein CSVVTGIKNIQYF. The V call is TRBV29-1, the J call TRBJ2-4, with 7 bases matching TRBD1. The CDR3 has 13 amino acids. Germline V gene data show CDR1 as SQVTM and CDR2 as ANQGSEA. V trimming: 6 bases; J trimming: 3 bases; junction bases outside the gene matches: 5.

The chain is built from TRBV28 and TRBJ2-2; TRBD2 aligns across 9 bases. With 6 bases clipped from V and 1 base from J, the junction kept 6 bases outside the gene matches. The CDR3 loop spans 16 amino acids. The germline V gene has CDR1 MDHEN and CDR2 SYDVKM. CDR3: CASSFLSGGNTGELFF. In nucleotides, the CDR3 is TGTGCCAGCAGCTTCCTTAGCGGGGGGAACACCGGGGAGCTGTTTTTT.

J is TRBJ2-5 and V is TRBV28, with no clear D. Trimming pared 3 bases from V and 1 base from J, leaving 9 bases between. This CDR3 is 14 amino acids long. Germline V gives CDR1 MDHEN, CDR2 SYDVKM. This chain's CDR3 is CASSLMQLQETQYF. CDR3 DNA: TGTGCCAGCAGTTTGATGCAGCTCCAAGAGACCCAGTACTTC. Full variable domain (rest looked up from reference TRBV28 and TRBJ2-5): DVKVTQSSRYLVKRTGEKVFLECVQDMDHENMFWYRQDPGLGLRLIYFSYDVKMKEKGDIPEGYSVSREKKERFSLILESASTNQTSMYLCASSLMQLQETQYFGPGTRLLVL.

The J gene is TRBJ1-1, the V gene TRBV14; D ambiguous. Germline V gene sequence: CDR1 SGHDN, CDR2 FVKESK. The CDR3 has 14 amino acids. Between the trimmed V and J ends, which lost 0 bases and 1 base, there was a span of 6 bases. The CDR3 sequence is CASSQDLRNTEAFF. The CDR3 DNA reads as TGTGCCAGCAGCCAAGATCTTAGGAACACTGAAGCTTTCTTT.